This T cell receptor beta chain was identified during a study of T cell clonality in common variable immunodeficiency. Control and CVID samples contributed equal amounts of genomic DNA. Sequenced by immunoSEQ multiplex PCR; TCRdb stores in-frame clones only, minus some. The sample has 50,000 or so clones, none seen only once. Blood samples were heparinized, 5 to 8 ml per donor. The sequencing sample was made of peripheral blood mononuclear cells. The TCR comes from a person between 18 and 75 years old in good health.

CDR3 loop: CASSPLVPETQYF. CDR3 DNA, as far as it was read: TGTGCCAGCAGCCCACTAGTTCCAGAGACC. This chain joins TRBV11-2 and TRBJ2-5; weak D call: TRBD2 (5 bases). The read comes to an end 3 residues before the CDR3 does, leaving the germline J gene to fill in the end. The CDR3 has 13 amino acids. Per germline, CDR1 SGHAT and CDR2 FQNNGV. V gave up 5 bases and J gave up 4 bases, with 11 bases separating them.